This TCR beta chain comes out of a study of cytomegalovirus exposure and HLA in healthy donors. On the study more broadly: The 130 or so validation repertoires used the same platform as the approximately 620 first-cohort repertoires (as reported by a later analysis).

The protocol was immunoSEQ multiplex PCR, while the TCRdb copy is restricted to in-frame clones and leaves out a portion. Here the sample spans some 160,000 clones, approximately 90% being singletons. Between the trimmed V and J ends, which lost 2 bases and 0 bases, there was a span of 8 bases. Germline V gene lookup returns CDR1 LNHDA and CDR2 SQIVND (reference sequence). This CDR3 is 15 amino acids long. For this clone: Its specificity is not known.

Whole-study findings and limits: Reports indicated that the classifier achieved high specificity and sensitivity in diagnosing cytomegalovirus status.

V and J are TRBV19 and TRBJ1-3; a weak D match, TRBD1 (6 bases). The material sequenced was PBMCs. This TCR derives from a man younger than 30 in good health and CMV-seronegative. CDR3 protein: CASSIRTASGNTIYF. CDR3 in DNA: TGTGCCAGTAGTATAAGGACAGCCTCTGGAAACACCATATATTTT.